One sample yielded the 9 T cell receptor beta chains listed below, sequenced in a study of blood T cell repertoires in COVID-19 (dated by TCRdb to the early 2020s). Preparation of the library involved the immunoSEQ multiplex PCR assay. TCRdb obtained this table from immuneACCESS and retained in-frame rearrangements with V and J assigned. These tables miss some clones; where compared with another copy, unresolved V genes account for less than half of the shortfall, and the remainder is unexplained. For this sample there are about 210,000 clones; 84% appear just once. Under 4% of the sample belongs to the ten largest clones. Sequenced input: PBMCs or T cells enriched from blood (not recorded which). The receptor source for this set is a woman aged 25 to 45 who had been exposed to COVID-19.

The V and J genes are TRBV11-2 and TRBJ2-1; D is possibly TRBD2 (7 bases). V was shortened by 5 bases and J by 8 bases, with 16 bases between the two germline ends. The CDR3 runs 14 residues. CDR1 and CDR2 (germline): SGHAT, FQNNGV. The CDR3 region is CASSEWAGADEQFF. CDR3 sequence (DNA): TGTGCCAGCAGCGAGTGGGCGGGGGCGGATGAGCAGTTCTTC. Full variable domain (outside the CDR3, taken from reference TRBV11-2 and TRBJ2-1): EAGVAQSPRYKIIEKRQSVAFWCNPISGHATLYWYQQILGQGPKLLIQFQNNGVVDDSQLPKDRFSAERLKGVDSTLKIQPAKLEDSAVYLCASSEWAGADEQFFGPGTRLTVL.

The V call is TRBV9, the J call TRBJ2-7, with D possibly TRBD1 on 6 matching bases. The CDR3 consists of 15 residues. Per the germline V gene, CDR1 is SGDLS and CDR2 is YYNGEE. The V and J ends lost 2 bases and 1 base respectively, with 13 bases between them. In nucleotides, the CDR3 is TGTGCCAGCAGCGTTGGCCTGGACAGTTCCTACGAGCAGTACTTC. Its translation: CASSVGLDSSYEQYF.

This clone was counted once. CDR3 nucleotides: TGTGCCTGGCAGAACGGGGGAGTAAGCACCTACGAGCAGTACTTC. This gives the protein CAWQNGGVSTYEQYF. The J gene is TRBJ2-7, the V gene TRBV30, with TRBD2 as a possible D gene (6 bases). Deletions cut 5 bases from V and 2 bases from J, with 19 bases between. This CDR3 has 15 amino acids. Germline CDR1 is GTSNPN and CDR2 is SVGIG (reference sequence). Drawing the rest from reference TRBV30 and TRBJ2-7, the complete variable domain is SQTIHQWPATLVQPVGSPLSLECTVEGTSNPNLYWYRQAAGRGLQLLFYSVGIGQISSEVPQNLSASRPQDRQFILSSKKLLLSDSGFYLCAWQNGGVSTYEQYFGPGTRLTVT.

The V gene is TRBV2, the J gene TRBJ2-3; possible D gene TRBD1, 6 bases. Trimming left V 6 bases short and J 2 bases short, with 12 bases between. CDR1 SNHLY and CDR2 FYNNEI come from the germline V gene. The CDR3 runs to 14 residues. DNA of the CDR3: TGTGCCAGCAGATGGACAGAAGCCACAGATACGCAGTATTTT. This sequence encodes CASRWTEATDTQYF. Looking up the rest from reference TRBV2 and TRBJ2-3 gives the full variable domain: EPEVTQTPSHQVTQMGQEVILRCVPISNHLYFYWYRQILGQKVEFLVSFYNNEISEKSEIFDDQFSVERPDGSNFTLKIRSTKLEDSAMYFCASRWTEATDTQYFGPGTRLTVL.

V is TRBV5-1 and J is TRBJ2-7; possible D gene TRBD1, 6 bases. The CDR3 is 13 residues long. Germline V gene lookup returns CDR1 SGHRS and CDR2 YFSETQ. Between the trimmed V and J ends, which lost 2 bases and 2 bases, there was a span of 8 bases. The chain's CDR3 is CASSFTGTYEQYF. The CDR3 nucleotides are TGCGCCAGCAGCTTCACAGGGACCTACGAGCAGTACTTC.

The rearrangement links TRBV19 to TRBJ1-1; 11 bases are shared with TRBD1. Per germline, CDR1 LNHDA and CDR2 SQIVND (reference sequence). CDR3 length equals 13 residues. Losses at the gene ends were 6 bases for V and 11 bases for J; bases not matched to a gene: 8. The CDR3 DNA is TGTGCCAGTAGCACCGGGACAGGGGGAGCGGCTTTCTTT. It codes for CASSTGTGGAAFF.

V and J are TRBV7-2 and TRBJ2-5; D ambiguous. The CDR3 runs to 13 residues. The germline CDR1 and CDR2 sequences are SGHTA and FQGNSA. Between the trimmed V and J ends, which lost 4 bases and 4 bases, there was a span of 10 bases. The CDR3 DNA reads TGTGCCAGCAGCTCCCCCGCTAGAGAGACCCAGTACTTC. Amino acids: CASSSPARETQYF. The full variable domain, in which reference TRBV7-2 and TRBJ2-5 provide the parts outside the CDR3, is GAGVSQSPSNKVTEKGKDVELRCDPISGHTALYWYRQSLGQGLEFLIYFQGNSAPDKSGLPSDRFSAERTGGSVSTLTIQRTQQEDSAVYLCASSSPARETQYFGPGTRLLVL.

The gene calls are TRBV9 and TRBJ1-2, with TRBD1 matching 7 bases. The germline gives CDR1 SGDLS, CDR2 YYNGEE. The V segment lost 1 base and the J segment 8 bases; nucleotides outside the gene matches: 5. The CDR3 is 13 residues long. CDR3: CASSVTGQLGYTF. Here the CDR3 DNA reads TGTGCCAGCAGCGTAACGGGACAGCTCGGCTACACCTTC.

The chain carries TRBV27 and TRBJ2-2, with 8 bases fitting TRBD1. With V trimmed by 1 base and J by 4 bases, 8 bases remained unmatched. The CDR3 length is 17 residues. Germline V gene sequence: CDR1 MNHEY, CDR2 SMNVEV (reference sequence). CDR3 loop: CASSLFTGGPVTGELFF. The CDR3 DNA follows: TGTGCCAGCAGTTTATTCACAGGGGGGCCGGTCACCGGGGAGCTGTTTTTT.